The clone carrying this T cell receptor beta chain was seen a single time. Germline CDR1 reads KGHDR; CDR2 reads SFDVKD. Trimming removed 2 bases from V and 4 bases from J; junction bases left unmatched: 4. The CDR3 loop spans 16 amino acids. These data are taken from a study of CD8+CD57+ T cells in acquired aplastic anemia. Study at large: Isolated CD4+ and CD8+ cells, once sorted, yielded DNA averaging around 3.1 ug.

TCR beta VDJ and CDR3 were profiled, and genomic DNA was the template. From the reads, TCRdb called clonotypes with MiXCR, one entry per CDR3 protein. There are 90,000 to 130,000 distinct CDR3 sequences in the sample; around half occur only once, and under 35% lies in the top ten. The sequenced material came from sorted CD4+, CD8+, or CD8+CD57+ T cells (not recorded which) from PBMCs. The TCR sequence derives from a human donor in good health, serving as a control. The rearrangement uses TRBV24-1 and TRBJ1-2, with TRBD1 matching 12 bases. Here the CDR3 DNA reads TGTGCCACCAGTGATTCGGGACAGGGGGCCTTCTATGGCTACACCTTC. This codes for CATSDSGQGAFYGYTF.